The clone carrying this T cell receptor beta chain was picked up a small number of times. This entry belongs to a study of siplizumab effects on memory and regulatory T cells. The CDR3 runs to 16 residues. Germline CDR1 MNHEY, CDR2 SVGAGI. Trimming removed 0 bases from V and 4 bases from J, with 13 bases in between. TCRdb keeps only in-frame clones here, not all; method: immunoSEQ multiplex PCR. The data show approximately 65,000 clones, approximately 87% seen once. The sequence derives from a human donor in good health. The chain couples TRBV6-5 to TRBJ1-3; possible D gene TRBD1, 5 bases. The specimen sequenced was memory CD4+ T cells sorted from blood. CDR3 protein: CASSYSGGAEGNTIYF. CDR3 nucleotides: TGTGCCAGCAGTTACTCGGGAGGGGCAGAGGGAAACACCATATATTTT.